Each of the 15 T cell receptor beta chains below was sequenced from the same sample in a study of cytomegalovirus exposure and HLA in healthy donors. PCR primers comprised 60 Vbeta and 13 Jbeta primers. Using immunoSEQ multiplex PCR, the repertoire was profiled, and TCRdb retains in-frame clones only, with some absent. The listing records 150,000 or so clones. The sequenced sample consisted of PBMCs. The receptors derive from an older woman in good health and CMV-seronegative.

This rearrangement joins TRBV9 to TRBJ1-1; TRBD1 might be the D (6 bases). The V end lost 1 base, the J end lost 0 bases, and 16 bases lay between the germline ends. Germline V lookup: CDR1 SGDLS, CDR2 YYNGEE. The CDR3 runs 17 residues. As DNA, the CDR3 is TGTGCCAGCAGCGTACGGGTGGGCGGGGGCCTGAACACTGAAGCTTTCTTT. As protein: CASSVRVGGGLNTEAFF.

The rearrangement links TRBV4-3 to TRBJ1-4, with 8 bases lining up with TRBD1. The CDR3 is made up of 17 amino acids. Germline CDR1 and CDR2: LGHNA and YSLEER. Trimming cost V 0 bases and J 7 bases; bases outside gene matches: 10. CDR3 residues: CASSQDPHGDRGEKLFF. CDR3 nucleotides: TGCGCCAGCAGCCAAGATCCGCATGGAGACAGGGGTGAAAAACTGTTTTTT.

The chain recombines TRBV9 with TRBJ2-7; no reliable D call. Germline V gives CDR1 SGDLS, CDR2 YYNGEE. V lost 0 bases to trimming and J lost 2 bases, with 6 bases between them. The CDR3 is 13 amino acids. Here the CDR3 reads CASSVGIAYEQYF. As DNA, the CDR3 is TGTGCCAGCAGCGTAGGTATCGCCTACGAGCAGTACTTC.

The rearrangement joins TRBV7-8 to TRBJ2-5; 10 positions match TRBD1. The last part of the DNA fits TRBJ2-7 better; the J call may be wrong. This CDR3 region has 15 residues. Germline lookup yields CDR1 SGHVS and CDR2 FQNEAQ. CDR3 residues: CASSSLDRGTYEQYF. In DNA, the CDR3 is TGTGCCAGCAGCAGCCTGGACAGGGGGACCTACGAGCAGTACTTC.

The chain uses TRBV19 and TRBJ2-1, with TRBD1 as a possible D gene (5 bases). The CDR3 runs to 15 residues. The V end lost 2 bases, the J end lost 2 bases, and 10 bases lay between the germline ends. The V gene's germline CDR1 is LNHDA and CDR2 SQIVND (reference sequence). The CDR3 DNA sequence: TGTGCCAGTAGTATAAGGGGTCCTACCTACAATGAGCAGTTCTTC. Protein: CASSIRGPTYNEQFF. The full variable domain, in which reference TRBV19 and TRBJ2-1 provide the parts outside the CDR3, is DGGITQSPKYLFRKEGQNVTLSCEQNLNHDAMYWYRQDPGQGLRLIYYSQIVNDFQKGDIAEGYSVSREKKESFPLTVTSAQKNPTAFYLCASSIRGPTYNEQFFGPGTRLTVL.

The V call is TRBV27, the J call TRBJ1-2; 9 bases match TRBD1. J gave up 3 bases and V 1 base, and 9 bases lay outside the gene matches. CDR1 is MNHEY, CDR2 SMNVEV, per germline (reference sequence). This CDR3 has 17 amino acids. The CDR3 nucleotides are TGTGCCAGCAGTTTATACGCCGGGACAGGGTTGCACTATGGCTACACCTTC. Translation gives CASSLYAGTGLHYGYTF.

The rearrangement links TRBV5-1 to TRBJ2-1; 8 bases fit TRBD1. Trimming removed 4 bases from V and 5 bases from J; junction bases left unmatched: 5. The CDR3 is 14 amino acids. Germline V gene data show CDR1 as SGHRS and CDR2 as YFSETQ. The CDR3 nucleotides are TGCGCCAGCAGCGCCGGGACAGGAAACAATGAGCAGTTCTTC. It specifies CASSAGTGNNEQFF.

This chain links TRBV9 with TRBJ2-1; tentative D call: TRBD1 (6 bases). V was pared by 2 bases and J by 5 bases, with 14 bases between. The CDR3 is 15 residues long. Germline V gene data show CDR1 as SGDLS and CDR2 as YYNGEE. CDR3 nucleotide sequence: TGTGCCAGCAGCGTCGAGGGACATCGGGACAATGAGCAGTTCTTC. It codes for CASSVEGHRDNEQFF.

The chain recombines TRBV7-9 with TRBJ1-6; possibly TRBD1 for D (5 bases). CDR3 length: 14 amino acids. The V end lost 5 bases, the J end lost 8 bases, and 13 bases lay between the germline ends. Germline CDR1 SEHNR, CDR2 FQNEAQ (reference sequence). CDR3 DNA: TGTGCCAGCAGCCTCGGGACGGGAGATTCACCCCTCCACTTT. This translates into CASSLGTGDSPLHF.

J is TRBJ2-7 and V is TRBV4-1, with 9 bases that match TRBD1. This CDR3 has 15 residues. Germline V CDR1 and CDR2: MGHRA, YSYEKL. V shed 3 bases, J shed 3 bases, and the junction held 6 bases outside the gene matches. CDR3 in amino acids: CASSQPGTGRYEQYF. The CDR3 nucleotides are TGCGCCAGCAGCCAGCCCGGGACAGGGCGCTACGAGCAGTACTTC.

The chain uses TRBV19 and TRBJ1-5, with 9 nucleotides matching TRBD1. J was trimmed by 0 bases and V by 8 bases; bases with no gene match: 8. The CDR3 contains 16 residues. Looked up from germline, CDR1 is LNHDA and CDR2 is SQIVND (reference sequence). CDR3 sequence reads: CASGWDRAYSNQPQHF. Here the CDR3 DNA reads TGTGCCAGTGGCTGGGACAGGGCATATAGCAATCAGCCCCAGCATTTT.

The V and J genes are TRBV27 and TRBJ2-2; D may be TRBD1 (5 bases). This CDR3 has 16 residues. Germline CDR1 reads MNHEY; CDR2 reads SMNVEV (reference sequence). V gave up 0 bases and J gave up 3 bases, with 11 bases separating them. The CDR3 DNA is TGTGCCAGCAGTTTATCCCGTAGGGGTTACACCGGGGAGCTGTTTTTT. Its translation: CASSLSRRGYTGELFF.

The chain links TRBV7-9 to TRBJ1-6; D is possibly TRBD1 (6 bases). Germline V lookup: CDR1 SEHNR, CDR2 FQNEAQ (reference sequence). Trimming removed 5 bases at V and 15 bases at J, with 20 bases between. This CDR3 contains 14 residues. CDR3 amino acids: CASSPSRPGAILHF. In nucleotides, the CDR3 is TGTGCCAGCAGCCCAAGCCGTCCAGGGGCAATCCTCCACTTT.

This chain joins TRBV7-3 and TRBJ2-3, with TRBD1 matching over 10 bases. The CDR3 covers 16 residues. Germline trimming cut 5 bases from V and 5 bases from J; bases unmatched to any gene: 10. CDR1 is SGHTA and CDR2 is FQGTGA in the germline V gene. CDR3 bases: TGTGCCAGCAGCCGTCGAGGGACAGGGGTAGAAGATACGCAGTATTTT. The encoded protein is CASSRRGTGVEDTQYF.

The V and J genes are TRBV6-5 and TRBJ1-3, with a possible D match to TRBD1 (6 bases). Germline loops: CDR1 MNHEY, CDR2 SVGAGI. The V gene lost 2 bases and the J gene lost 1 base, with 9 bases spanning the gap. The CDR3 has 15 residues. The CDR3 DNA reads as TGTGCCAGCAGTTACGCAGGGGCGTCTGGAAACACCATATATTTT. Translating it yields CASSYAGASGNTIYF.